This T cell receptor beta chain was found in a study of blood T cell repertoires in COVID-19. Study summary: Nucleic acid was either cDNA or gDNA, and it came from T cells, B-cell-depleted T cells, or PBMCs.

Germline assignment: CDR1 SGHAT and CDR2 FQNNGV. V lost 9 bases and J lost 6, with 18 bases in between. The CDR3 runs 14 residues. Here immunoSEQ multiplex PCR was the method, and the copy in TCRdb shows in-frame clones only, minus some. The data hold 300,000 to 400,000 clones, with around nine tenths observed a single time. In its sample, this clone was seen once. The chain has TRBV11-2 and TRBJ2-1; maybe TRBD2 (7 bases). The origin of this receptor is a woman aged 55-75 years with COVID-19, enrolled during active disease. The sample comprised peripheral blood. For the CDR3, the DNA is TGTGCCAGTATCGGGGGGCCGCTACTCAATGAGCAGTTCTTC. Translating gives CASIGGPLLNEQFF. The variable domain in full, with the rest retrieved from reference TRBV11-2 and TRBJ2-1, is EAGVAQSPRYKIIEKRQSVAFWCNPISGHATLYWYQQILGQGPKLLIQFQNNGVVDDSQLPKDRFSAERLKGVDSTLKIQPAKLEDSAVYLCASIGGPLLNEQFFGPGTRLTVL.